This T cell receptor beta chain was identified in a study of blood T cell repertoires in COVID-19. Across the study: Sites across the United States, Italy and Spain contributed samples from acute and convalescent COVID-19. In each case, the material was cDNA or gDNA derived from T cells, B-cell-depleted T cells, or PBMCs.

Assay: immunoSEQ multiplex PCR; the TCRdb copy retains only in-frame clones and omits some. The table lists roughly 190,000 clones, 86% of them singletons. This clone is a singleton in its sample. Looked up from germline, CDR1 is SNHLY and CDR2 is FYNNEI. V lost 9 bases, J lost 8 bases, and 8 bases stayed unmatched. The CDR3 has 14 amino acids. The TCR sequence derives from a woman in her sixties with COVID-19, enrolled during active disease. The chain is built from TRBV2 and TRBJ2-3; 13 positions match TRBD2. Specimen: peripheral blood. CDR3 sequence: CASEARTSGSTQYF. CDR3 sequence (DNA): TGTGCCAGTGAAGCTAGGACTAGCGGGAGTACGCAGTATTTT.